This T cell receptor beta chain was sequenced during a study of blood T cell repertoires in COVID-19. TCRdb's copy holds only in-frame clones and misses some; the assay was immunoSEQ multiplex PCR. The sample has 450,000 or so clones, 75% to 90% seen once. One Seattle source followed patients from active infection through their disease course. J lost 8 bases, V lost 7 bases, and 8 bases had no gene match. Germline V lookup: CDR1 LNHDA, CDR2 SQIVND (reference sequence). This CDR3 has 14 amino acids. The chain couples TRBV19 to TRBJ1-4, with 9 nucleotides matching TRBD1. Input material: peripheral blood. This TCR derives from a man between 18 and 35 years old with COVID-19, enrolled during active disease. In DNA form, the CDR3 reads TGTGCCAGTACAGCGACAGGGGGTGTAGAAAAACTGTTTTTT. This encodes CASTATGGVEKLFF.